The present T cell receptor beta chain was sequenced within a study of brain T cells in children with intractable seizures. A word on this clone: The antigen is not known.

The germline gives CDR1 SGHTA, CDR2 FQGTGA. V gave up 1 base and J gave up 4 bases; unmatched junction bases: 7. This CDR3 has 19 amino acids. As to time point: blood from clinic visit 5 months post-surgery; TSC patient then seizure free. Surgery cases with the highest brain T cell transcript signatures were chosen for sequencing. Patients received at least one anti-epileptic drug before surgery. Study-level findings and limits: HCMV serostatus was not known, and viral specificity came from CDR3 similarity only.

Sequenced by immunoSEQ multiplex PCR; TCRdb stores in-frame clones only, minus some. The table lists 340,000 or so clones, roughly 92% of them singletons, with 4.5% to 7% in the top ten. This chain joins TRBV7-3 and TRBJ2-1; TRBD2 matches at 16 bases. The TCR comes from a boy younger than two with tuberous sclerosis and intractable seizures. The sample was peripheral blood, taken less than 6 months after surgery. The CDR3 DNA is TGTGCCAGCAGCTTAAAGGGGACTAGCGGGAGGGCCTCATACAATGAGCAGTTCTTC. This gives the protein CASSLKGTSGRASYNEQFF.